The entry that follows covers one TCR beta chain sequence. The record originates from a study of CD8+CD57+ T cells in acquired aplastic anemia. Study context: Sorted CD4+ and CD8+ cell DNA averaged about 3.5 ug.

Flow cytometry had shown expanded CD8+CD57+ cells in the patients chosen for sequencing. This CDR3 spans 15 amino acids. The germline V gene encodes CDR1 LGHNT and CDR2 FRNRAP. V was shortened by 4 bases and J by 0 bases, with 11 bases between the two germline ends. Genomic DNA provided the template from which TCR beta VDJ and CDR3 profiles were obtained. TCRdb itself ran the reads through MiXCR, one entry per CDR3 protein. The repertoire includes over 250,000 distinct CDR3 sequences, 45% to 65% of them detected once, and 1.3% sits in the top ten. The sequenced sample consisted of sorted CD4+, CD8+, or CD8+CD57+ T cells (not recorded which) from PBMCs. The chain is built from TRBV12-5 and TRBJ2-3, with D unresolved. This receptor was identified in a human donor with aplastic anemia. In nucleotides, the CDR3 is TGTGCTAGTGGTTCCTGGGAAGCTAGCACAGATACGCAGTATTTT. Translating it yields CASGSWEASTDTQYF.